Listed below are T cell receptor beta chains from one sample, sequenced in a study of T cells after yellow fever vaccination. Via MiXCR, TCRdb re-called the 5' RACE reads, giving one row per CDR3 protein. Of some 500,000 distinct CDR3 sequences in the sample, 13% were seen once. The source was PBMCs, collected on the day of the yellow fever booster vaccination. Receptors originate from a man aged 25-45 years who received the YFV17D yellow fever vaccine. The CDR3 runs from the conserved cysteine through the conserved F or W. Fields, in order: clone size, J gene, V gene, D gene, CDR3 protein, CDR3 DNA. The D gene is left open where the match is weak. Size tells how often a clone was seen (once, few, many) or the class of an expanded clone, and some rows leave it out.

. | TRBJ2-7 | TRBV5-1 | TRBD1 | CASSRQGAAYEQYF | TGCGCCAGCAGCCGACAGGGGGCAGCCTACGAGCAGTACTTC
few | TRBJ2-5 | TRBV6-2/TRBV6-3 | . | CASSYGSVQETQYF | TGTGCCAGCAGTTACGGATCGGTACAAGAGACCCAGTACTTC
. | TRBJ2-1 | TRBV19 | TRBD1 | CASSTDRGIFSEQFF | TGTGCCAGTAGTACCGACAGGGGGATATTTAGTGAGCAGTTCTTC
few | TRBJ2-2 | TRBV7-2 | TRBD2 | CASTGRGLSQTGELFF | TGTGCCAGCACCGGGAGGGGACTCTCGCAGACCGGGGAGCTGTTTTTT
few | TRBJ2-5 | TRBV10-3 | TRBD1 | CAIREGQGETQYF | TGTGCCATCAGGGAAGGACAGGGAGAGACCCAGTACTTC
once | TRBJ2-2 | TRBV30 | . | CAWSPRTVVTGELFF | TGTGCCTGGAGTCCTCGGACAGTCGTCACCGGGGAGCTGTTTTTT
. | TRBJ2-5 | TRBV7-9 | . | CASSSVRQQETQYF | TGTGCCAGCAGCTCGGTGAGGCAGCAAGAGACCCAGTACTTC
. | TRBJ2-2 | TRBV6-2/TRBV6-3 | . | CASRTVGTGELFF | TGTGCCAGCAGGACGGTCGGCACCGGGGAGCTGTTTTTT
. | TRBJ1-2 | TRBV7-9 | . | CASSLDPGHIF | TGTGCCAGCAGCTTAGATCCGGGCCACATCTTC
few | TRBJ2-7 | TRBV27 | . | CASSLNFYEQYF | TGTGCCAGCAGTCTGAACTTCTACGAGCAGTACTTC
few | TRBJ2-6 | TRBV7-2 | . | CASSKRWGSGANVLTF | TGTGCCAGCAGCAAGAGATGGGGTTCTGGGGCCAACGTCCTGACTTTC
. | TRBJ1-3 | TRBV18 | . | CASSPPSGIGNTIYF | TGTGCCAGCTCACCACCGTCCGGGATAGGAAACACCATATATTTT
once | TRBJ1-1 | TRBV7-9 | TRBD1 | CASSSPTKGATTEAFF | TGTGCCAGCAGCTCCCCTACGAAGGGGGCGACCACTGAAGCTTTCTTT
. | TRBJ2-1 | TRBV7-3 | TRBD1 | CASSLRGQGDRLYNEQFF | TGTGCCAGCAGCTTACGAGGACAGGGGGACAGATTGTACAATGAGCAGTTCTTC
. | TRBJ2-7 | TRBV10-3 | . | CAISGTGTYEQYF | TGTGCCATCAGTGGGACCGGGACCTACGAGCAGTACTTC
. | TRBJ2-3 | TRBV18 | . | CASSPLQDTQYF | TGTGCCAGCTCACCACTTCAAGATACGCAGTATTTT
many | TRBJ2-7 | TRBV29-1 | TRBD1 | CSTSGQGDYEQYF | TGCAGCACCTCGGGACAGGGAGACTACGAGCAGTACTTC
. | TRBJ2-5 | TRBV14 | . | CASSRSERQTQYF | TGTGCCAGCAGCCGATCTGAAAGGCAGACCCAGTACTTC
few | TRBJ2-1 | TRBV20-1 | . | CSAPRGNVQFF | TGCAGTGCTCCCCGGGGGAACGTGCAGTTCTTC
many | TRBJ1-3 | TRBV29-1 | . | CSVSLDFSGNTIYF | TGCAGCGTCTCACTGGACTTCTCTGGAAACACCATATATTTT
. | TRBJ2-1 | TRBV4-2 | . | CASRLAGTGLNEQFF | TGTGCCAGCAGACTAGCCGGGACTGGTCTCAATGAGCAGTTCTTC
. | TRBJ2-5 | TRBV18 | TRBD1 | CASSPSVDRVQTQYF | TGTGCCAGCTCACCATCGGTGGACAGGGTGCAGACCCAGTACTTC
. | TRBJ1-1 | TRBV5-1 | . | CASSPGGREIEGFF | TGCGCCAGCAGCCCCGGGGGTCGGGAAATCGAAGGTTTCTTT
few | TRBJ2-2 | TRBV20-1 | TRBD1 | CSARYKQGFGELFF | TGCAGTGCGAGATACAAACAGGGGTTCGGGGAGCTGTTTTTT
. | TRBJ2-1 | TRBV7-6 | . | CASSSSTGGGSYNEQFF | TGTGCCAGCAGCTCTTCCACAGGGGGGGGCTCCTACAATGAGCAGTTCTTC
. | TRBJ2-1 | TRBV20-1 | TRBD2 | CSARDHLAGGLGYNEQFF | TGCAGTGCTAGAGATCACCTAGCGGGAGGTTTAGGTTACAATGAGCAGTTCTTC
few | TRBJ2-1 | TRBV9 | TRBD2 | CASSVVSGANEQFF | TGTGCCAGCAGCGTAGTTAGCGGGGCGAATGAGCAGTTCTTC
. | TRBJ2-7 | TRBV20-1 | TRBD1 | CSARTGDGSYEQYF | TGCAGTGCAAGGACAGGGGATGGATCCTACGAGCAGTACTTC
few | TRBJ2-3 | TRBV9 | . | CASSVAEVARTQTDTQYF | TGTGCCAGCAGCGTAGCAGAGGTGGCAAGGACACAAACAGATACGCAGTATTTT
. | TRBJ2-3 | TRBV4-2 | . | CASSQDLGTRDVGGYTQYF | TGTGCCAGCAGCCAAGATCTCGGGACAAGGGACGTCGGAGGGTATACGCAGTATTTT
. | TRBJ2-3 | TRBV5-1 | . | CASSSLSGGSDTQYF | TGCGCCAGCAGTTCCCTTTCTGGAGGATCAGATACGCAGTATTTT
few | TRBJ2-1 | TRBV9 | TRBD2 | CASSVDGLAGWEQFF | TGTGCCAGCAGCGTAGATGGACTAGCGGGGTGGGAGCAGTTCTTC
. | TRBJ1-3 | TRBV29-1 | . | CSASGFYSGNTIYF | TGCAGCGCCTCAGGGTTCTACTCTGGAAACACCATATATTTT
. | TRBJ1-3 | TRBV9 | . | CASSVAGAGNTIYF | TGTGCCAGCAGCGTAGCGGGGGCTGGAAACACCATATATTTT
. | TRBJ2-2 | TRBV20-1 | . | CSAHGGSANTGELFF | TGCAGTGCCCACGGGGGCAGCGCGAACACCGGGGAGCTGTTTTTT
. | TRBJ2-7 | TRBV15 | . | CATSREGLGGPEGYEQYF | TGTGCCACCAGCAGAGAGGGCCTGGGGGGGCCCGAGGGATACGAGCAGTACTTC
many | TRBJ2-7 | TRBV12-1 | . | CASSGSVYEQYF | TGTGCCAGCAGCGGGAGTGTCTACGAGCAGTACTTC
few | TRBJ2-7 | TRBV7-9 | . | CASSFTVSGEQYF | TGTGCCAGCAGCTTCACCGTGAGCGGCGAGCAGTACTTC
. | TRBJ2-1 | TRBV4-3 | TRBD1 | CASSQDGTENEQFF | TGCGCCAGCAGCCAAGATGGGACAGAGAATGAGCAGTTCTTC
. | TRBJ1-4 | TRBV20-1 | . | CSARGGSTNEKLFF | TGCAGTGCTCGCGGAGGTTCAACTAATGAAAAACTGTTTTTT
few | TRBJ2-7 | TRBV6-5 | TRBD2 | CASSYRADGTINSYEQYF | TGTGCCAGCAGTTACCGAGCCGACGGGACTATCAACTCCTACGAGCAGTACTTC
few | TRBJ1-2 | TRBV6-1 | TRBD1 | CASSVSDRLNYGYTF | TGTGCCAGCAGTGTGTCGGACAGGCTAAACTATGGCTACACCTTC
. | TRBJ1-3 | TRBV15 | . | CATSFDRSGNTIYF | TGTGCCACCAGCTTTGACAGATCTGGAAACACCATATATTTT
. | TRBJ2-2 | TRBV20-1 | TRBD2 | CSARGLAGVSTGELFF | TGCAGTGCTAGGGGCCTAGCGGGAGTATCCACCGGGGAGCTGTTTTTT
few | TRBJ1-5 | TRBV19 | . | CASSIDVKGMLSNQPQHF | TGTGCCAGTAGTATAGATGTGAAAGGGATGTTAAGCAATCAGCCCCAGCATTTT
. | TRBJ2-7 | TRBV18 | TRBD2 | CASSPGGGQFEQYF | TGTGCCAGCTCACCTGGGGGAGGGCAGTTCGAGCAGTACTTC
. | TRBJ2-6 | TRBV7-9 | . | CASLNSGANVLTF | TGTGCCAGCCTGAACTCTGGGGCCAACGTCCTGACTTTC
few | TRBJ2-1 | TRBV4-3 | TRBD2 | CASSQGLGINEQFF | TGCGCCAGCAGCCAGGGACTAGGAATCAATGAGCAGTTCTTC
few | TRBJ2-7 | TRBV20-1 | . | CSASPSGSSYEQYF | TGCAGTGCTAGCCCCAGCGGAAGCTCCTACGAGCAGTACTTC
few | TRBJ2-3 | TRBV6-2/TRBV6-3 | . | CATLDLRGSQTDTQYF | TGTGCCACCCTCGATCTGCGGGGAAGTCAAACAGATACGCAGTATTTT
few | TRBJ2-2 | TRBV5-1 | . | CASSLELRAGELFF | TGCGCCAGCAGCTTAGAGCTGCGCGCCGGGGAGCTGTTTTTT
. | TRBJ2-2 | TRBV25-1 | . | CASQVAGELFF | TGTGCCAGCCAGGTTGCCGGGGAGCTGTTTTTT
few | TRBJ2-7 | TRBV12-3/TRBV12-4 | . | CASSLELAREQYF | TGTGCCAGCAGTTTAGAGCTCGCTCGGGAGCAGTACTTC
. | TRBJ1-6 | TRBV5-1 | . | CASSLQPGQDNSPLHF | TGCGCCAGCAGCTTACAACCGGGCCAGGATAATTCACCCCTCCACTTT
few | TRBJ1-2 | TRBV7-2 | . | CASSLQIGYGYTF | TGTGCCAGCAGCCTGCAGATCGGCTATGGCTACACCTTC
many | TRBJ2-5 | TRBV4-3 | TRBD1 | CASSQENPTGKETQYF | TGCGCCAGCAGCCAAGAAAACCCGACAGGGAAAGAGACCCAGTACTTC
few | TRBJ2-5 | TRBV19 | . | CARNRGLQRGIETQYF | TGTGCCAGAAACAGGGGCCTACAGCGGGGAATAGAGACCCAGTACTTC
few | TRBJ2-5 | TRBV27 | . | CASSPFDVTGNQETQYF | TGTGCCAGCAGCCCCTTCGACGTCACGGGGAACCAAGAGACCCAGTACTTC